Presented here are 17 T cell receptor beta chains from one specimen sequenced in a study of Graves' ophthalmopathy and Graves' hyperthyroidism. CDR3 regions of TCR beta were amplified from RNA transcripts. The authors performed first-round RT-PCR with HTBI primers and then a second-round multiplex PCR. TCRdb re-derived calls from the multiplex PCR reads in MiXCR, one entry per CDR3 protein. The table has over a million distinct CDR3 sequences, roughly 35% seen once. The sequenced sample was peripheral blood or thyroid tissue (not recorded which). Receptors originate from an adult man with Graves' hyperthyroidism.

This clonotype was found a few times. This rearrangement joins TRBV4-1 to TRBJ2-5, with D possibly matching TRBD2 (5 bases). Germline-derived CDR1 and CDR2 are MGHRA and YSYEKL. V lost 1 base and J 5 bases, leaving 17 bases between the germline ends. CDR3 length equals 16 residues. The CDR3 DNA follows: TGCGCCAGCAGCCAAGGTTACGGACCTCCGGGGGAGACCCAGTACTTC. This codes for CASSQGYGPPGETQYF.

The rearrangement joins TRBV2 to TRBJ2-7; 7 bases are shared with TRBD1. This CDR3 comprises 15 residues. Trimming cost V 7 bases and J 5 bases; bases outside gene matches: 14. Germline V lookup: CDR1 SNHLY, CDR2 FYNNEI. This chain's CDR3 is CASNHGTAAKHEQYF. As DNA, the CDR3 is TGTGCCAGCAACCACGGGACAGCTGCGAAACACGAGCAGTACTTC.

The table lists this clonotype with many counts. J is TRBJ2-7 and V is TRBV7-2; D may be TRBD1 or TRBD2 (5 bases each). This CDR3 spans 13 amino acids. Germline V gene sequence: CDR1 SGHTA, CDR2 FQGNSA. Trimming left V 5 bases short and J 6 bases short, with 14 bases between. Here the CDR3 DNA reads TGTGCCAGCAGCCCACCCGGGACGAGCGAGCAGTACTTC. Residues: CASSPPGTSEQYF.

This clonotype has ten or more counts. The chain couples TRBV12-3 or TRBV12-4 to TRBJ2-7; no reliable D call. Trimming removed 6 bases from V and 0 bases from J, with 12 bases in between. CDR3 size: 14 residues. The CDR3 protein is CASSLGLSSYEQYF. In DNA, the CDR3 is TGTGCCAGCAGCTTGGGTCTTAGCTCCTACGAGCAGTACTTC.

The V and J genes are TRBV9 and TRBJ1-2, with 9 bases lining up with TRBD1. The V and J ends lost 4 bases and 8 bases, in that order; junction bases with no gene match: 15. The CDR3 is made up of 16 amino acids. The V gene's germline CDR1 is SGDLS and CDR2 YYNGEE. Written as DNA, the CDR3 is TGTGCCAGCAGCCAGTCCTTGGGGACAGGGCCCTTCGGCTACACCTTC. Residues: CASSQSLGTGPFGYTF.

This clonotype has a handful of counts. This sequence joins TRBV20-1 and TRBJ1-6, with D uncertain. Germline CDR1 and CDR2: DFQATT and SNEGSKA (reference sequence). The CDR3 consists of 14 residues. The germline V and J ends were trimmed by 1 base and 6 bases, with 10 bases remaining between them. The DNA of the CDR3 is TGCAGTGCTAGAGGAGGGCGGCCTAATTCACCCCTCCACTTT. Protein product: CSARGGRPNSPLHF.

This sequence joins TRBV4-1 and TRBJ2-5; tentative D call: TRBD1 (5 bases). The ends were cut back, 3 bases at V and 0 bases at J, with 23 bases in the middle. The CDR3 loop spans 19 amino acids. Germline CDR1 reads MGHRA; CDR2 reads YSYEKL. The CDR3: CASSHRSARRQTYQETQYF. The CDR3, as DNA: TGCGCCAGCAGCCATCGCTCAGCGCGCAGACAGACTTACCAAGAGACCCAGTACTTC.

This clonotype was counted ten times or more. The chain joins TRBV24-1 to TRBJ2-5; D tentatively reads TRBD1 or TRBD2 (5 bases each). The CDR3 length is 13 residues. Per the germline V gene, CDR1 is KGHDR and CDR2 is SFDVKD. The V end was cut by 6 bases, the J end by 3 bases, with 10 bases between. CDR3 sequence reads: CATSMRGEETQYF. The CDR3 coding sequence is TGTGCCACCAGTATGAGAGGGGAAGAGACCCAGTACTTC.

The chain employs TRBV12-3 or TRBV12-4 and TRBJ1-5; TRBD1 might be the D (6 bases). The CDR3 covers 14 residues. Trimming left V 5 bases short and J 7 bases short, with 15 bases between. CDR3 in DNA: TGTGCCAGCAGTAAGGGGGGGGCGAGGCAGCCCCAGCATTTT. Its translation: CASSKGGARQPQHF.

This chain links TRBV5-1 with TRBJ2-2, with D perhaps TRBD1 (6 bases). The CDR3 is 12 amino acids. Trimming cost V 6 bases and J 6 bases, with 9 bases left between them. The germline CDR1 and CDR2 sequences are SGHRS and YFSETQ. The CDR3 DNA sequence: TGCGCCAGCATCGGGACACCCGGGGAGCTGTTTTTT. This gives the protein CASIGTPGELFF. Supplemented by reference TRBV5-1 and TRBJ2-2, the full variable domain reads KAGVTQTPRYLIKTRGQQVTLSCSPISGHRSVSWYQQTPGQGLQFLFEYFSETQRNKGNFPGRFSGRQFSNSRSEMNVSTLELGDSALYLCASIGTPGELFFGEGSRLTVL.

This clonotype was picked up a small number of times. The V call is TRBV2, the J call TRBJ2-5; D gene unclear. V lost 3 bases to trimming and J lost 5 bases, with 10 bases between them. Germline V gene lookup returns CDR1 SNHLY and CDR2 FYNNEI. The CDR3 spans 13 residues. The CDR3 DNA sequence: TGTGCCAGCAGTGATAATGTCGCGGAGACCCAGTACTTC. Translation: CASSDNVAETQYF.

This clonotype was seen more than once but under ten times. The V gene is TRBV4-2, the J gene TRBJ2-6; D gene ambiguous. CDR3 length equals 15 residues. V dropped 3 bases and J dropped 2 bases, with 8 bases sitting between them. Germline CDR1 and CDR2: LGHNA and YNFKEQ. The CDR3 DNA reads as TGTGCCAGCAGCCACAACAATCCTGGGGCCAACGTCCTGACTTTC. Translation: CASSHNNPGANVLTF.

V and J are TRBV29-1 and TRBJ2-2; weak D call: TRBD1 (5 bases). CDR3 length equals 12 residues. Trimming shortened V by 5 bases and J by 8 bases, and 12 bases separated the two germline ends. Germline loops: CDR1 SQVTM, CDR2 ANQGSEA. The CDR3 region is CSVRQGKGELFF. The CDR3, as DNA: TGCAGCGTTCGGCAGGGTAAAGGGGAGCTGTTTTTT.

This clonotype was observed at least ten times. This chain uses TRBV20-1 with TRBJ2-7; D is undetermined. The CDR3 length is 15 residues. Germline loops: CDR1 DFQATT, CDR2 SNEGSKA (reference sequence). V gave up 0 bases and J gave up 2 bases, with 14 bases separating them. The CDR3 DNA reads TGCAGTGCTAGAGACCCGAACAGCCTCGCCTACGAGCAGTACTTC. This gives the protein CSARDPNSLAYEQYF.

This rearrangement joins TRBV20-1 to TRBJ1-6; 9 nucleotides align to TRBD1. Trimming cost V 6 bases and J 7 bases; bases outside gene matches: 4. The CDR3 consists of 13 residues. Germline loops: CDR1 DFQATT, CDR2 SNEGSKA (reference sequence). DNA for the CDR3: TGCAGTGCACAAGACAGGGGGAATTCACCCCTCCACTTT. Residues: CSAQDRGNSPLHF.

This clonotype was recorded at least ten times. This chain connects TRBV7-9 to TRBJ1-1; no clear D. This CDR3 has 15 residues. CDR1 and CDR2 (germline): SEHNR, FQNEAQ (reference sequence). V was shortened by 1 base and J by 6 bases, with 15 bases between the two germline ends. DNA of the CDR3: TGTGCCAGCAGCTTAGACTTGGGTAGAAGGTCTGAAGCTTTCTTT. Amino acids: CASSLDLGRRSEAFF.

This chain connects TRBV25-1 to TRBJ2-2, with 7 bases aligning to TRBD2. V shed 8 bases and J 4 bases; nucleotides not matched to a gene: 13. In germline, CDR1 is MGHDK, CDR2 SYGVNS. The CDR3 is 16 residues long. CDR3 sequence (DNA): TGTGCCAGCGGCCTGGGCGGGAGCGCGGGCACCGGGGAGCTGTTTTTT. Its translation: CASGLGGSAGTGELFF. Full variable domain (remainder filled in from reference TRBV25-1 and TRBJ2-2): EADIYQTPRYLVIGTGKKITLECSQTMGHDKMYWYQQDPGMELHLIHYSYGVNSTEKGDLSSESTVSRIRTEHFPLTLESARPSHTSQYLCASGLGGSAGTGELFFGEGSRLTVL.